The 18 T cell receptor beta chains reported below all come from one sample, sequenced in a study of cytomegalovirus exposure and HLA in healthy donors. PCR used 60 Vbeta primers and 13 Jbeta primers. Produced via immunoSEQ multiplex PCR; TCRdb's table is partial and in-frame only. The sample lists 45,000 to 65,000 clones; 70% to 80% were seen once. Source material: PBMCs. These receptors all come from a woman aged 40 to 50 in good health and CMV-seropositive.

This clone showed up just a few times. The chain uses TRBV7-9 and TRBJ2-5; D might be TRBD2 (6 bases). Per germline, CDR1 SEHNR and CDR2 FQNEAQ (reference sequence). The CDR3 extends over 18 amino acids. V lost 5 bases, J lost 1 base, and 23 bases lay in between. The CDR3 protein is CASSKGITGSGRQETQYF. CDR3 nucleotide sequence: TGTGCCAGCAGCAAGGGGATTACTGGTAGCGGCCGCCAAGAGACCCAGTACTTC.

V usage is TRBV7-2 and J usage is TRBJ2-7; D uncertain. Germline-derived CDR1 and CDR2 are SGHTA and FQGNSA. The CDR3 contains 13 residues. With 3 bases removed from V and 3 bases from J, the gap between germline ends came to 9 bases. In DNA form, the CDR3 reads TGTGCCAGCAGCTTCTCCACAAACTACGAGCAGTACTTC. It translates to CASSFSTNYEQYF.

This clone was seen a handful of times. The gene calls are TRBV6-5 and TRBJ2-1, with 11 bases fitting TRBD2. This CDR3 has 14 amino acids. Germline CDR1 and CDR2: MNHEY and SVGAGI. Losses at the gene ends were 6 bases for V and 8 bases for J; bases not matched to a gene: 6. Written as DNA, the CDR3 is TGTGCCAGCAGCCCCCCTAGCGGGGGGCATGAGCAGTTCTTC. As protein: CASSPPSGGHEQFF.

The sample holds a few counts of this clone. The chain has TRBV7-2 and TRBJ1-3; a weak D match, TRBD1 (5 bases). This CDR3 region has 14 residues. With 8 bases removed from V and 0 bases from J, the gap between germline ends came to 11 bases. Per germline, CDR1 SGHTA and CDR2 FQGNSA. The CDR3 DNA is TGTGCCAGCGCTGCCGGGGGCTCTGGAAACACCATATATTTT. It specifies CASAAGGSGNTIYF.

The chain has TRBV6-1 and TRBJ2-7; 9 bases line up with TRBD1. Germline CDR1 reads MNHNS; CDR2 reads SASEGT. V shed 8 bases and J 3 bases; nucleotides not matched to a gene: 11. This CDR3 region has 15 residues. DNA for the CDR3: TGTGCCAGCGCGTATAAGGACAGGGGATTCTACGAGCAGTACTTC. This encodes CASAYKDRGFYEQYF.

The chain recombines TRBV7-2 with TRBJ1-2, with 8 bases identical to TRBD1. Unmatched junction bases numbered 6, after V lost 6 bases and J lost 6 bases. The germline V gene has CDR1 SGHTA and CDR2 FQGNSA. CDR3 size: 13 residues. The CDR3 DNA sequence: TGTGCCAGCAGGACGGACAGGGTGGATGGCTACACCTTC. Encoded protein: CASRTDRVDGYTF.

This clone was seen more than once but under ten times. This sequence joins TRBV6-1 and TRBJ1-2; TRBD1 matches 9 bases. The germline gives CDR1 MNHNS, CDR2 SASEGT. The CDR3 has 17 amino acids. V shed 5 bases, J shed 0 bases, and the junction held 10 bases outside the gene matches. DNA of the CDR3: TGTGCCAGCAGTCAAGGACAGGGGAATAGAGCTAACTATGGCTACACCTTC. This encodes CASSQGQGNRANYGYTF.

This clone was counted only a few times. This chain joins TRBV2 and TRBJ1-5; 7 nucleotides align to TRBD1. The germline V gene has CDR1 SNHLY and CDR2 FYNNEI. V shed 1 base, J shed 7 bases, and the junction held 7 bases outside the gene matches. CDR3 length equals 15 residues. The CDR3 bases are TGTGCCAGCAGTGAAGGGCGACAGGGAGGACAGCCCCAGCATTTT. This sequence encodes CASSEGRQGGQPQHF.

The V and J genes are TRBV7-9 and TRBJ2-7; D is ambiguous. Germline-derived CDR1 and CDR2 are SEHNR and FQNEAQ (reference sequence). V gave up 1 base and J gave up 6 bases, with 13 bases separating them. The CDR3 is made up of 14 amino acids. The chain's CDR3 is CASSLESPLGEQYF. The CDR3 DNA sequence: TGTGCCAGCAGCTTAGAATCCCCCCTCGGCGAGCAGTACTTC.

V is TRBV7-2 and J is TRBJ1-6; 8 bases are shared with TRBD1. J lost 8 bases, V lost 5 bases, and 8 bases had no gene match. There are 15 residues in the CDR3. Germline CDR1 is SGHTA and CDR2 is FQGNSA. This CDR3 is CASSSPTGGDSPLHF. For the CDR3, the DNA is TGTGCCAGCAGCAGCCCCACAGGGGGAGATTCACCCCTCCACTTT.

This clone was seen a handful of times. The rearrangement uses TRBV27 and TRBJ2-7; TRBD2 agrees at 8 bases. Trimming cost V 3 bases and J 9 bases; bases outside gene matches: 13. Germline lookup yields CDR1 MNHEY and CDR2 SMNVEV (reference sequence). There are 15 residues in the CDR3. The CDR3 nucleotides are TGTGCCAGCAGTTTTGCGGGGGGACGACCGGGAGGGCAGTACTTC. Translation gives CASSFAGGRPGGQYF.

Here the CDR3 DNA reads TGCGCCAGCAAATCGGCAGGAACAGATACGCAGTATTTT. Translating gives CASKSAGTDTQYF. The chain is built from TRBV10-2 and TRBJ2-3; the D is unclear. CDR1 WSHSY and CDR2 SAAADI come from the germline V gene. V lost 7 bases and J lost 3, with 11 bases in between. The CDR3 is 13 residues long.

The chain couples TRBV6-5 to TRBJ1-4; D might be TRBD1 (5 bases). Germline V gene data show CDR1 as MNHEY and CDR2 as SVGAGI. V gave up 4 bases and J gave up 11 bases, with 23 bases separating them. There are 16 residues in the CDR3. CDR3 protein: CASSSTSDRQTGKLFF. The DNA for the CDR3 is TGTGCCAGCAGTTCCACCTCCGACAGACAGACCGGCAAACTGTTTTTT.

V gene TRBV7-9 combines with J gene TRBJ2-7; TRBD1 matches 7 bases. V lost 5 bases, J lost 0 bases, and 10 bases stayed unmatched. The germline CDR1 and CDR2 sequences are SEHNR and FQNEAQ (reference sequence). The length of the CDR3 is 16 residues. The CDR3 region is CASSGHRGLSSYEQYF. The DNA for the CDR3 is TGTGCCAGCAGCGGCCACAGGGGCCTCAGCTCCTACGAGCAGTACTTC.

Only one count was recorded for this clone. The V gene is TRBV29-1, the J gene TRBJ2-2; no clear D. Germline V gene lookup returns CDR1 SQVTM and CDR2 ANQGSEA. V was shortened by 6 bases and J by 5 bases, with 13 bases between the two germline ends. This CDR3 region has 13 residues. The CDR3 region has the DNA TGCAGCGTCCACTCGTTTAAGACCGGGGAGCTGTTTTTT. It specifies CSVHSFKTGELFF.

The gene calls are TRBV19 and TRBJ1-1; TRBD1 is a possible D gene (6 bases). CDR1 is LNHDA, CDR2 SQIVND, per germline (reference sequence). This CDR3 comprises 13 residues. V was trimmed by 5 bases and J by 2 bases, leaving 9 bases between them. The CDR3, as DNA: TGTGCCAGTAGTGCGACAGGAAACACTGAAGCTTTCTTT. The encoded protein is CASSATGNTEAFF.

This chain connects TRBV20-1 to TRBJ2-7; D might be TRBD1 (6 bases). Germline-derived CDR1 and CDR2 are DFQATT and SNEGSKA (reference sequence). Between the trimmed V and J ends, which lost 7 bases and 6 bases, there was a span of 13 bases. The CDR3 spans 11 residues. The CDR3: CSGPSRGEQYF. In DNA form, the CDR3 reads TGCAGTGGCCCCTCCAGGGGCGAGCAGTACTTC.

The chain carries TRBV29-1 and TRBJ1-2; the D gene is possibly TRBD1 (6 bases). The CDR3 runs to 10 residues. Germline assignment: CDR1 SQVTM and CDR2 ANQGSEA. V was shortened by 7 bases and J by 8 bases, with 11 bases between the two germline ends. In nucleotides, the CDR3 is TGCAGCGACAGGGTGAAGGGCTACACCTTC. This gives the protein CSDRVKGYTF. Filled out from reference TRBV29-1 and TRBJ1-2, the complete variable domain reads SAVISQKPSRDICQRGTSLTIQCQVDSQVTMMFWYRQQPGQSLTLIATANQGSEATYESGFVIDKFPISRPNLTFSTLTVSNMSPEDSSIYLCSDRVKGYTFGSGTRLTVV.